These T cell receptor beta chains were read from a single sample in a study of cytomegalovirus exposure and HLA in healthy donors. Produced via immunoSEQ multiplex PCR; TCRdb's table is partial and in-frame only. The table records 59,000 or so clones, 70% to 75% of them present only once. The sample was PBMCs. The receptors come from a man aged 30 to 39 in good health and CMV-seropositive. Each CDR3 is given with its conserved first and last residue. The D gene is left open where the match is weak. Size tells how often a clone was seen (once, few, many) or the class of an expanded clone, and some rows leave it out.

cdr3_aa cdr3_nt j_call clone_size v_call d_call
CASSPWRNEQYF TGTGCCAGCAGTCCCTGGAGGAACGAGCAGTACTTC TRBJ2-7 NA TRBV28 NA
CATSRLGTSEGHEQFF TGTGCCACCAGCAGACTCGGGACTAGCGAAGGGCATGAGCAGTTCTTC TRBJ2-1 NA TRBV15 TRBD2
CARPPAADYGYTF TGTGCCAGACCCCCGGCGGCGGACTATGGCTACACCTTC TRBJ1-2 NA TRBV5-3 NA
CASSPDGGQRGYTF TGCGCCAGCAGCCCTGATGGGGGACAGAGGGGCTACACCTTC TRBJ1-2 NA TRBV4-3 TRBD1
CASSQYPTGSSYEQYF TGCGCCAGCAGCCAATACCCAACAGGGAGCTCCTACGAGCAGTACTTC TRBJ2-7 NA TRBV4-1 NA
CASSQDTGGPDEQYF TGTGCCAGCAGCCAAGATACCGGGGGGCCGGACGAGCAGTACTTC TRBJ2-7 NA TRBV4-2 NA
CASSSGTEGGYTF TGCGCCAGCAGCTCGGGTACAGAGGGCGGCTACACCTTC TRBJ1-2 NA TRBV5-1 NA
CSGMGLNEQYF TGCAGCGGAATGGGACTGAACGAGCAGTACTTC TRBJ2-7 medium-sized TRBV29-1 NA
CSVTGQGHQPQHF TGCAGCGTTACGGGACAGGGCCATCAGCCCCAGCATTTT TRBJ1-5 few TRBV29-1 TRBD1
CASSPPGGKSEAFF TGTGCCAGCTCACCACCGGGGGGAAAGTCTGAAGCTTTCTTT TRBJ1-1 once TRBV18 NA
CAISSDMNTEAFF TGTGCCATCAGTTCTGACATGAACACTGAAGCTTTCTTT TRBJ1-1 NA TRBV10-3 NA
CASSSTGKYYEQYF TGTGCCAGCAGCTCAACAGGGAAGTACTACGAGCAGTACTTC TRBJ2-7 NA TRBV7-9 NA
CASSLQGAREQYF TGTGCCAGCAGTTTGCAGGGGGCGCGGGAGCAGTACTTC TRBJ2-7 NA TRBV27 TRBD1
CASIGDRSSGNTIYF TGTGCCAGTATTGGGGACAGGAGCTCTGGAAACACCATATATTTT TRBJ1-3 NA TRBV19 TRBD1
CASSQDKLAGYTGELFF TGCGCCAGCAGCCAAGATAAACTAGCGGGGTACACCGGGGAGCTGTTTTTT TRBJ2-2 NA TRBV4-1 TRBD2
CASSQEWRGGTDTQYF TGTGCCAGCAGCCAGGAATGGCGGGGGGGCACAGATACGCAGTATTTT TRBJ2-3 NA TRBV7-2 TRBD2
CATSRRTSGRADTQYF TGTGCCACCAGCAGACGGACTAGTGGTCGGGCAGATACGCAGTATTTT TRBJ2-3 NA TRBV15 TRBD2
CASSGGINTEAFF TGTGCCAGCAGTGGAGGGATAAACACTGAAGCTTTCTTT TRBJ1-1 NA TRBV2 NA
CAISELIRDHGYTF TGTGCCATCAGTGAGTTGATCAGGGATCATGGCTACACCTTC TRBJ1-2 NA TRBV10-3 NA
CASSSADREPYEQYF TGTGCCAGCAGCTCTGCGGACAGGGAACCCTACGAGCAGTACTTC TRBJ2-7 NA TRBV5-4 TRBD1
CASSYGTGGAETQYF TGTGCCAGCAGTTACGGGACAGGGGGCGCAGAGACCCAGTACTTC TRBJ2-5 NA TRBV6-6 TRBD1
CARAKQGALLKLNTEAFF TGCGCCAGAGCTAAACAGGGGGCTCTACTCAAGTTGAACACTGAAGCTTTCTTT TRBJ1-1 NA TRBV23-1 TRBD1
CASSLKNGHYSYEQYF TGTGCCAGCAGTTTGAAAAATGGACATTACTCCTACGAGCAGTACTTC TRBJ2-7 NA TRBV28 NA
CASSFKTTGDEQYF TGTGCCAGCAGTTTCAAAACGACAGGGGACGAGCAGTACTTC TRBJ2-7 NA TRBV27 TRBD1
CAWAGTSGLQQYF TGTGCCTGGGCCGGGACTAGCGGCCTCCAGCAGTACTTC TRBJ2-7 NA TRBV30 TRBD2
CASSAGRTRDGELFF TGTGCCAGCAGCGCCGGTCGGACTCGCGACGGGGAGCTGTTTTTT TRBJ2-2 NA TRBV7-3 NA
CASSLAGEGGAFF TGTGCCAGCAGCTTAGCGGGAGAGGGTGGAGCTTTCTTT TRBJ1-1 NA TRBV7-8 NA
CASSLGQGSYNSPLHF TGTGCCAGCAGCTTGGGACAGGGCTCCTATAATTCACCCCTCCACTTT TRBJ1-6 NA TRBV7-9 TRBD1
CASSRGTTGSISGANVLTF TGTGCCAGCAGCCGGGGAACGACAGGGAGTATCTCTGGGGCCAACGTCCTGACTTTC TRBJ2-6 NA TRBV7-2 TRBD1
CASSSTPGTYEQYF TGTGCCAGCAGCTCCACACCGGGTACCTACGAGCAGTACTTC TRBJ2-7 NA TRBV7-3 NA
CASSYSQGAYGYTF TGTGCCAGCAGTTACTCGCAGGGCGCCTATGGCTACACCTTC TRBJ1-2 NA TRBV6-5 NA
CASSLGGGGYGYTF TGTGCCAGCAGCTTAGGGGGAGGGGGGTATGGCTACACCTTC TRBJ1-2 NA TRBV7-2 NA
CASSGTEGRQPQHF TGTGCCAGTTCCGGGACAGAAGGGCGTCAGCCCCAGCATTTT TRBJ1-5 NA TRBV18 TRBD1
CSSSSGLGLGYNEQFF TGTTCCAGCAGCTCTGGACTCGGGTTGGGCTACAATGAGCAGTTCTTC TRBJ2-1 NA TRBV7-9 NA
CASSLGVGGYEQYF TGTGCCAGCAGCTTAGGAGTCGGAGGCTACGAGCAGTACTTC TRBJ2-7 NA TRBV7-2 NA